The 2 T cell receptor beta chains given below trace back to one sample, sequenced in a study of shared clonotypes between healthy human individuals. Sequenced by immunoSEQ multiplex PCR; TCRdb stores in-frame clones only, minus some. The table shows over 950,000 clones, with about 72% occurring only once. The sample consisted of memory CD4+ T cells from PBMCs. Subset noted: CD45RA-negative fraction. The source is a man younger than 30 in good health. Some clones in this sample may be carry-over from other donors' samples.

J is TRBJ2-5 and V is TRBV7-9, with 10 bases that match TRBD2. The ends lost 1 base at V and 1 base at J; junction bases unmatched: 6. Per the germline V gene, CDR1 is SEHNR and CDR2 is FQNEAQ (reference sequence). The CDR3 runs 17 residues. The CDR3 here is CASSLVGLAELQETQYF. The DNA for the CDR3 is TGTGCCAGCAGCTTAGTAGGACTAGCGGAGCTCCAAGAGACCCAGTACTTC.

With respect to this clone: At the DNA level, this CDR3 is encoded by other sequences in the same sample as well. The chain carries TRBV10-3 and TRBJ1-2; D gene unclear. The CDR3 has 11 residues. Between the trimmed V and J ends, which lost 0 bases and 7 bases, there was a span of 3 bases. Germline CDR1 ENHRY, CDR2 SYGVKD. CDR3 protein: CAISESGGYTF. The CDR3 nucleotides read TGTGCCATCAGTGAGTCGGGTGGCTACACCTTC.